This TCR beta chain appears in the sequencing data of a study of blood T cell repertoires in COVID-19. This table comes from immunoSEQ multiplex PCR, and its TCRdb copy is limited to in-frame clones, with some not included. Among fewer than 60,000 clones, about 85% were seen once, and the ten largest hold roughly 7%. The source of this sequence is a man in his 70s with active COVID-19. Source material: peripheral blood.

The CDR3 coding sequence is TGTGCCAGCTCACCAACCAACAGGCCGAACACTGAAGCTTTCTTT. This gives the protein CASSPTNRPNTEAFF. This chain connects TRBV18 to TRBJ1-1; D is perhaps TRBD1 (5 bases). The CDR3 spans 15 residues. CDR1 and CDR2 from the germline V gene are KGHSH and LQKENI. The V gene lost 2 bases and the J gene lost 1 base, with 11 bases spanning the gap.